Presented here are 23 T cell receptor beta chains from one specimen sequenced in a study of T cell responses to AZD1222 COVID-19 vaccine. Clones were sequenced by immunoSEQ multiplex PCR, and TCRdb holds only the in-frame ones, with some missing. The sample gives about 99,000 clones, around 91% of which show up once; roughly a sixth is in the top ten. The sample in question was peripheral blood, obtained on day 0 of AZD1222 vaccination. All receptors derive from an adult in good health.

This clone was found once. The DNA for the CDR3 is TGCGCCAGCAGTGAGTCGGGGACAGGGGACAATGAGCAGTTCTTC. It is translated as CASSESGTGDNEQFF. The chain couples TRBV10-1 to TRBJ2-1, with 10 nucleotides matching TRBD1. The trim removed 0 bases at V and 5 bases at J, leaving 1 base unmatched. The CDR3 loop spans 15 amino acids. CDR1 and CDR2 from the germline V gene are WNHNN and SYGVQD (reference sequence).

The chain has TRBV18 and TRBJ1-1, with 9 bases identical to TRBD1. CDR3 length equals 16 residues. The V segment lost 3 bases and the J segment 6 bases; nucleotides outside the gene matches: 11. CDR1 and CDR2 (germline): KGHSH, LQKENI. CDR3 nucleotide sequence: TGTGCCAGCTCACCGTTAAGGACAGGGGATTTCGCTGAAGCTTTCTTT. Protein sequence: CASSPLRTGDFAEAFF.

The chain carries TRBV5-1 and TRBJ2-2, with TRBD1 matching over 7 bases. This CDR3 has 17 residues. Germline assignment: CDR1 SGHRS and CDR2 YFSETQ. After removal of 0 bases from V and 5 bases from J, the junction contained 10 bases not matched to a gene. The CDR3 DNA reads TGCGCCAGCAGCTTGGCCTTGGACAGGACGTGGACCGGGGAGCTGTTTTTT. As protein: CASSLALDRTWTGELFF.

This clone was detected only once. The DNA for the CDR3 is TGTGCCAGCAGCGGCCGGAGGGAATACTATGGCTACACCTTC. The encoded protein is CASSGRREYYGYTF. The genes are TRBV2 and TRBJ1-2; D is undetermined. The CDR3 sequence is 14 residues long. CDR1 is SNHLY, CDR2 FYNNEI, per germline. V lost 6 bases, J lost 3 bases, and 14 bases lay in between.

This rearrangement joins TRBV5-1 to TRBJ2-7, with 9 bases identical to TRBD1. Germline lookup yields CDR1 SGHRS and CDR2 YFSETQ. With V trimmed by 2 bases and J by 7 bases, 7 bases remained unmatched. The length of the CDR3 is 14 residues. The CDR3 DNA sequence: TGCGCCAGCAGCTTACAGGGGGCTAAGGGGGAGCAGTACTTC. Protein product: CASSLQGAKGEQYF.

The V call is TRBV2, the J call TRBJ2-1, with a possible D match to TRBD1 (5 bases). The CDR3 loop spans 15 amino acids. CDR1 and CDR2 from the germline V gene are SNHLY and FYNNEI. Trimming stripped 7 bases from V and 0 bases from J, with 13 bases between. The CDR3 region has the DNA TGTGCCAGCACCCCCGACAGCCTCTCCTACAATGAGCAGTTCTTC. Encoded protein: CASTPDSLSYNEQFF.

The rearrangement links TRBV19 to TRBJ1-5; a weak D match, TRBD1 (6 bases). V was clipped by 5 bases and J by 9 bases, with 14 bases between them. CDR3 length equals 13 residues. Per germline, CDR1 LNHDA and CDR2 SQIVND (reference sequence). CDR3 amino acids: CASSVQSRGPQHF. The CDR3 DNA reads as TGTGCCAGTAGTGTTCAATCCAGGGGGCCCCAGCATTTT.

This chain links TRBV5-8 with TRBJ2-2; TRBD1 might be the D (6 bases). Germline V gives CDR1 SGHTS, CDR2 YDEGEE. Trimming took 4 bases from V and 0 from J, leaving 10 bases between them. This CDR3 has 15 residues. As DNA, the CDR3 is TGTGCCAGCAGCCTGGACAGTGCGAACACCGGGGAGCTGTTTTTT. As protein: CASSLDSANTGELFF.

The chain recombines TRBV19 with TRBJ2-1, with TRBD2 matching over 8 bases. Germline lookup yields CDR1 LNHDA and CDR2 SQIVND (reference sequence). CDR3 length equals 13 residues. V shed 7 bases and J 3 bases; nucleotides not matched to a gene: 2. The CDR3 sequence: CASTSGYYNEQFF. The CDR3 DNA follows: TGTGCCAGTACTAGCGGGTACTACAATGAGCAGTTCTTC.

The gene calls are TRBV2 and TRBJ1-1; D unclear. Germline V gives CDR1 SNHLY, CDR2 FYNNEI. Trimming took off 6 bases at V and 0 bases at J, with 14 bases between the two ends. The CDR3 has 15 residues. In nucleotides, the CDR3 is TGTGCCAGCAGCCCATATGCGGGCGTGAACACTGAAGCTTTCTTT. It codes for CASSPYAGVNTEAFF.

CDR3 nucleotide sequence: TGTGCCAGCAGCCAAGATCGGAGCGGGGGGGCCGCAGATACGCAGTATTTT. This gives the protein CASSQDRSGGAADTQYF. The chain combines TRBV4-2 with TRBJ2-3, with TRBD2 matching 10 bases. Germline V gives CDR1 LGHNA, CDR2 YNFKEQ. This CDR3 comprises 17 residues. The V gene end was trimmed by 0 bases and the J gene end by 4 bases; junction bases not matched to a gene: 7.

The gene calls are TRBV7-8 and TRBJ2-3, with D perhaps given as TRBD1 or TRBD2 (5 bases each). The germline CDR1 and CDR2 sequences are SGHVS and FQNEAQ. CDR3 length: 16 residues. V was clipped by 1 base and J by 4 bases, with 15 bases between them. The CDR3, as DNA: TGTGCCAGCAGCTTAGTAGGGACGGACTTGGCAGATACGCAGTATTTT. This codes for CASSLVGTDLADTQYF.

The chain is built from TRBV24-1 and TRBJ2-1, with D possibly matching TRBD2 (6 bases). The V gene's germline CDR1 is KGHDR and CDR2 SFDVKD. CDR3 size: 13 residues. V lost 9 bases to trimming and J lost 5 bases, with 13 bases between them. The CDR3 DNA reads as TGTGCCACCTCATCGGGAGCCAACAATGAGCAGTTCTTC. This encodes CATSSGANNEQFF.

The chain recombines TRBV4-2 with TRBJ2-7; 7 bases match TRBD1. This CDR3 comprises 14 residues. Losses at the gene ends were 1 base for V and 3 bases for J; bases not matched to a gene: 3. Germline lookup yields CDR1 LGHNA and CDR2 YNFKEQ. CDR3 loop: CASSQGTGDYEQYF. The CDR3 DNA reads TGTGCCAGCAGCCAAGGTACAGGGGACTACGAGCAGTACTTC.

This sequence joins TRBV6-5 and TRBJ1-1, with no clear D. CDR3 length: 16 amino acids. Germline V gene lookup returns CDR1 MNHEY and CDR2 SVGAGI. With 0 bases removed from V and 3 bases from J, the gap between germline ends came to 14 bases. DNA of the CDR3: TGTGCCAGCAGTTACTCATATCACAGACGGGACACTGAAGCTTTCTTT. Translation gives CASSYSYHRRDTEAFF.

The CDR3 DNA sequence: TGTGCCAGCAGCTCAGGACAGGGCCCTCTGAGGGAGCAGTACTTC. The encoded protein is CASSSGQGPLREQYF. V and J are TRBV11-3 and TRBJ2-7; TRBD1 matches at 8 bases. Trimming removed 4 bases from V and 7 bases from J; junction bases left unmatched: 12. Germline values: CDR1 SGHNT, CDR2 YENEEA. The CDR3 length is 15 residues.

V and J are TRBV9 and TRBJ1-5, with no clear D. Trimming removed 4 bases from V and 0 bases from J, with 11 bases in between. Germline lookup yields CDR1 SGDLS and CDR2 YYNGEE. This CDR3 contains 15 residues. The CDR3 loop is CASSSEAYSNQPQHF. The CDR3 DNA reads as TGTGCCAGCAGCTCCGAGGCCTATAGCAATCAGCCCCAGCATTTT.

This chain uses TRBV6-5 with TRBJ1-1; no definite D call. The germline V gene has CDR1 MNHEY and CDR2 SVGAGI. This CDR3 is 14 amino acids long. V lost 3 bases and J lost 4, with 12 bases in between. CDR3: CASSYKGWGTEAFF. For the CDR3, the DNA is TGTGCCAGCAGTTATAAGGGATGGGGCACTGAAGCTTTCTTT.

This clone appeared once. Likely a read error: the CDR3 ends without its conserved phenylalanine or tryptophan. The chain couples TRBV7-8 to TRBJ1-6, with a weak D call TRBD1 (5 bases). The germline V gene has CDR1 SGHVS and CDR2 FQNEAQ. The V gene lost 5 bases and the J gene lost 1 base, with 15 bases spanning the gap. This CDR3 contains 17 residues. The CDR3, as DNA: TGTGCCAGCAGCCACCGACAGATACGATCCTATAATTCACCCCTCCACCTT. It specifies CASSHRQIRSYNSPLHL.

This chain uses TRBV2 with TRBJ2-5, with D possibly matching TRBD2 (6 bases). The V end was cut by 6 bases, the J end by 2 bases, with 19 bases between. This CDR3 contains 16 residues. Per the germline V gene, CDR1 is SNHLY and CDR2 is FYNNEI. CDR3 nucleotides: TGTGCCAGCAGCGAGGAGGGCGGAGGGACGCAAGAGACCCAGTACTTC. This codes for CASSEEGGGTQETQYF.

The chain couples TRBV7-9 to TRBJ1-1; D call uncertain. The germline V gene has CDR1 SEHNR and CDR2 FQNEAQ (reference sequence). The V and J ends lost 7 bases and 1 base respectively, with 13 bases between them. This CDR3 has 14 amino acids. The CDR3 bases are TGTGCCAGCACCGCCCTTGGAGCGAACACTGAAGCTTTCTTT. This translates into CASTALGANTEAFF.

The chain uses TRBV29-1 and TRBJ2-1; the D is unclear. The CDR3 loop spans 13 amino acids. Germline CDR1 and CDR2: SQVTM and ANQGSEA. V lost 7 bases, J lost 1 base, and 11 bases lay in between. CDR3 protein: CSADTASYNEQFF. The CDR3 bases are TGCAGCGCCGACACAGCGTCCTACAATGAGCAGTTCTTC.

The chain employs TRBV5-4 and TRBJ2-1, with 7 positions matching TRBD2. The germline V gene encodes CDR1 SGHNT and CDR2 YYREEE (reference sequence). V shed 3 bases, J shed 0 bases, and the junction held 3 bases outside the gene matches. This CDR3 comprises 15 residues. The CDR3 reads CASSSGTNSYNEQFF. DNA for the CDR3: TGTGCCAGCAGCTCCGGGACTAACTCCTACAATGAGCAGTTCTTC.